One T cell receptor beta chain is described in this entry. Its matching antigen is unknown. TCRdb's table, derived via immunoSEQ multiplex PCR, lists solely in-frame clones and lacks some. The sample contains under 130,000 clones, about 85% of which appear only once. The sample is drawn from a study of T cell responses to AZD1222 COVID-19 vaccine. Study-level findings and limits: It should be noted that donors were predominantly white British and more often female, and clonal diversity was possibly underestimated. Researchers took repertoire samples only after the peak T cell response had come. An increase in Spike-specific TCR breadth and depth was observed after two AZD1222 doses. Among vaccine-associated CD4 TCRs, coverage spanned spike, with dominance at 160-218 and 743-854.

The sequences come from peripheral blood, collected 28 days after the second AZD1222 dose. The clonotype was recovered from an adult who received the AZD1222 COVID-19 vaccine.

CDR3 amino acids: CASSLLYGNTEAFF. The CDR3 bases are TGTGCCAGCAGTCTATTGTACGGAAACACTGAAGCTTTCTTT. The chain links TRBV27 to TRBJ1-1; the D is unclear. Deletions cut 5 bases from V and 2 bases from J, with 12 bases between. Germline CDR1 is MNHEY and CDR2 is SMNVEV (reference sequence). The CDR3 spans 14 residues.